These 3 T cell receptor beta chains originate from one sample sequenced in a study of blood T cell repertoires in COVID-19. Assay: immunoSEQ multiplex PCR; the TCRdb copy retains only in-frame clones and omits some. The table has tens of thousands of clones, 88% seen once. The sample was peripheral blood. The receptor source for this set is a human donor in a cohort sampled during active COVID-19. The donor label of this sample is uncertain.

V gene TRBV27 combines with J gene TRBJ2-1; 8 nucleotides agree with TRBD2. This CDR3 region has 14 residues. V lost 4 bases to trimming and J lost 4 bases; unmatched junction nucleotides: 3. Germline CDR1 and CDR2: MNHEY and SMNVEV (reference sequence). For the CDR3, the DNA is TGTGCCAGCAGTTCGGCTAGCGGGTACAATGAGCAGTTCTTC. Amino acid sequence: CASSSASGYNEQFF.

The sample holds a few counts of this clone. The genes are TRBV2 and TRBJ1-3, with 9 bases matching TRBD1. CDR3 length equals 13 residues. Germline values: CDR1 SNHLY, CDR2 FYNNEI. The J segment lost 4 bases and the V segment lost 7 bases, leaving 2 bases of the junction unmatched. The CDR3 region is CASNTGGGNTIYF. DNA for the CDR3: TGTGCCAGCAATACAGGGGGCGGAAACACCATATATTTT.

This sequence joins TRBV2 and TRBJ1-4; D not resolved. The CDR3 contains 12 residues. Trimming cost V 5 bases and J 6 bases, with 7 bases left between them. Germline V gene sequence: CDR1 SNHLY, CDR2 FYNNEI. The CDR3 region is CASSPRYEKLFF. In DNA form, the CDR3 reads TGTGCCAGCAGTCCCCGTTATGAAAAACTGTTTTTT.